Reported below is one T cell receptor beta chain. Its antigen is not known. Measured with immunoSEQ multiplex PCR; TCRdb has only the in-frame clones, and not every one. The sample has some 170,000 clones, around four fifths seen once. The source of the sample is a study of cytomegalovirus exposure and HLA in healthy donors. Overall study findings and caveats: Generally TCR sequences proved uncommon, though certain public TCRs appeared in numerous donors.

V lost 5 bases and J lost 1, with 14 bases in between. Germline V gene lookup returns CDR1 SNHLY and CDR2 FYNNEI. The CDR3 spans 15 residues. The TCR sequence derives from a man between 25 and 39 years old in good health and CMV-seropositive. The sequencing sample was made of PBMCs. J is TRBJ1-1 and V is TRBV2; perhaps TRBD1 as D (5 bases). CDR3 sequence reads: CASSFRGVKNTEAFF. The CDR3, as DNA: TGTGCCAGCAGTTTCCGGGGGGTCAAGAACACTGAAGCTTTCTTT.